This T cell receptor beta chain comes out of a study of blood T cell repertoires in COVID-19. Background on the study: The cDNA or gDNA used as material had been derived from T cells, B-cell-depleted T cells, or PBMCs.

In the study's own analysis: Quantification of nucleated cells was approximated via reference gene primer amplification. Sequencing used immunoSEQ multiplex PCR; TCRdb keeps in-frame clones, though not all of them. Clone size and V and J calls were adopted from that table, with D and trimming inferred from the DNA. The sample shows around 70,000 clones, roughly 80% of them seen only once. V was cut by 6 bases and J by 5 bases, with 19 bases left in between. Germline CDR1 reads SGHRS; CDR2 reads YFSETQ. The CDR3 length is 15 residues. The rearrangement links TRBV5-1 to TRBJ2-3; tentatively, D is TRBD1 (9 bases). Material for sequencing was peripheral blood. The clonotype originates from a woman of 80 years or more with active or convalescent COVID-19. CDR3 nucleotide sequence: TGCGCCAGCACAGGAAGCGGGGGACAGGGAGATACGCAGTATTTT. Translated: CASTGSGGQGDTQYF.